Detailed here is one TCR beta chain. Clones were read by immunoSEQ multiplex PCR, and TCRdb kept only the in-frame ones, dropping some. The table records around 250,000 clones, around 90% of them present only once. This sample stems from a study of cytomegalovirus exposure and HLA in healthy donors. Trimming at V came to 6 bases and at J to 4 bases, leaving 10 bases not matched to a gene. This CDR3 comprises 15 residues. CDR1 SNHLY and CDR2 FYNNEI come from the germline V gene. The rearrangement uses TRBV2 and TRBJ1-1, with TRBD1 matching over 8 bases. This TCR derives from a woman aged 30 to 39 in good health and CMV-seronegative. Sequencing used PBMCs. This CDR3 is CASSGQGGYGTEAFF. Written as DNA, the CDR3 is TGTGCCAGCAGCGGACAGGGAGGCTACGGCACTGAAGCTTTCTTT.